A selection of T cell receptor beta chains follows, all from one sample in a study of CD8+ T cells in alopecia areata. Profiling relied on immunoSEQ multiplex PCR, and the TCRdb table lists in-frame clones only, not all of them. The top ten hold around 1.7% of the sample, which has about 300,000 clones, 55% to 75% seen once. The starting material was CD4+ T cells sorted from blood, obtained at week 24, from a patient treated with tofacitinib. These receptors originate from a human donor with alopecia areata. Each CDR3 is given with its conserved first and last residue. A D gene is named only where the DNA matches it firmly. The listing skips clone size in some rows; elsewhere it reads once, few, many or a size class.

cdr3_nt: TGTGCCAGCTCACCATCGCGGGGAGGAGAGACCCAGTACTTC
cdr3_aa: CASSPSRGGETQYF
clone_size: -
j_call: TRBJ2-5
d_call: -
v_call: TRBV18

cdr3_nt: TGCAGCGCCACACCCGTTAGGAATGAGCAGTTCTTC
cdr3_aa: CSATPVRNEQFF
clone_size: once
j_call: TRBJ2-1
d_call: -
v_call: TRBV29-1

cdr3_nt: TGTGCCAGCAGTTACGGTGGACAGGGGAATCCCAATGAGCAGTTCTTC
cdr3_aa: CASSYGGQGNPNEQFF
clone_size: -
j_call: TRBJ2-1
d_call: TRBD1
v_call: TRBV6-6

cdr3_nt: TGTGCCAGCAGTGGGACAGGTACCACTGAAGCTTTCTTT
cdr3_aa: CASSGTGTTEAFF
clone_size: -
j_call: TRBJ1-1
d_call: TRBD1
v_call: TRBV6-1

cdr3_nt: TGCGCCAGCAGCCAAGGCGGGGGATACAATGAGCAGTTCTTC
cdr3_aa: CASSQGGGYNEQFF
clone_size: -
j_call: TRBJ2-1
d_call: TRBD2
v_call: TRBV4-1

cdr3_nt: TGTGCCAGCAGCTTAGACAGGGGGGCGTACGAGCAGTACTTC
cdr3_aa: CASSLDRGAYEQYF
clone_size: -
j_call: TRBJ2-7
d_call: TRBD1
v_call: TRBV7-9

cdr3_nt: TGTGCCAGCAGAAAGGACAGGAGACACACCGGGGAGCTGTTTTTT
cdr3_aa: CASRKDRRHTGELFF
clone_size: -
j_call: TRBJ2-2
d_call: TRBD1
v_call: TRBV6-5

cdr3_nt: TGCGCCAGCAGCCAAGTGTTCGGGGGGGCGAGAGAGACCCAGTACTTC
cdr3_aa: CASSQVFGGARETQYF
clone_size: -
j_call: TRBJ2-5
d_call: TRBD2
v_call: TRBV4-1

cdr3_nt: TGTGCCAGCAGGGGGGACGGCAAAAACATTCAGTACTTC
cdr3_aa: CASRGDGKNIQYF
clone_size: few
j_call: TRBJ2-4
d_call: -
v_call: TRBV2

cdr3_nt: TGCGCCAGCAGCTTGAACAGTCGCACTGAAGCTTTCTTT
cdr3_aa: CASSLNSRTEAFF
clone_size: -
j_call: TRBJ1-1
d_call: -
v_call: TRBV5-1

cdr3_nt: TGCGCCAGCAGCTCCCTGGAGCGCTCCATCGGGGAGACCCAGTACTTC
cdr3_aa: CASSSLERSIGETQYF
clone_size: -
j_call: TRBJ2-5
d_call: -
v_call: TRBV5-1

cdr3_nt: TGCAGTGCTAGTCAAGAGACCCAGTACTTC
cdr3_aa: CSASQETQYF
clone_size: -
j_call: TRBJ2-5
d_call: -
v_call: TRBV20-1

cdr3_nt: TGTGCCAGCAGCCCAGGCGGGGCGGCAGATACGCAGTATTTT
cdr3_aa: CASSPGGAADTQYF
clone_size: -
j_call: TRBJ2-3
d_call: -
v_call: TRBV7-3

cdr3_nt: TGTGCCAGCAGCGTGTCTAGCGATGAGACCCAGTACTTC
cdr3_aa: CASSVSSDETQYF
clone_size: -
j_call: TRBJ2-5
d_call: -
v_call: TRBV9

cdr3_nt: TGTGCCAGCAGTTACAGGGCCGGCCAGCCCCAGCATTTT
cdr3_aa: CASSYRAGQPQHF
clone_size: -
j_call: TRBJ1-5
d_call: -
v_call: TRBV28

cdr3_nt: TGCAGCGTTGGAAATTCCGCGGTGGAACTGTTTTTT
cdr3_aa: CSVGNSAVELFF
clone_size: -
j_call: TRBJ1-4
d_call: -
v_call: TRBV29-1

cdr3_nt: TGTGCCAGCGTGAGGAGAGTTAACACCGGGGAGCTGTTTTTT
cdr3_aa: CASVRRVNTGELFF
clone_size: -
j_call: TRBJ2-2
d_call: -
v_call: TRBV6-5

cdr3_nt: TGTGCCAGCTCACCTGGCACTGAAGCTTTCTTT
cdr3_aa: CASSPGTEAFF
clone_size: -
j_call: TRBJ1-1
d_call: -
v_call: TRBV18

cdr3_nt: TGCGCCAGCAGCACGGTGGGCACCGGGGAGCTGTTTTTT
cdr3_aa: CASSTVGTGELFF
clone_size: few
j_call: TRBJ2-2
d_call: -
v_call: TRBV5-1

cdr3_nt: TGTGCCAGCAGTAGAGACTCTCAACGCACAGATACGCAGTATTTT
cdr3_aa: CASSRDSQRTDTQYF
clone_size: few
j_call: TRBJ2-3
d_call: -
v_call: TRBV2

cdr3_nt: TGTGCCTGGAGTGCCGGGGCGACAGGGGCCTACGAGCAGTACTTC
cdr3_aa: CAWSAGATGAYEQYF
clone_size: many
j_call: TRBJ2-7
d_call: TRBD1
v_call: TRBV30

cdr3_nt: TGTGCCTGGAGTGTAGGAAGTGCCAGAAGTTCGCCCCAGCATTTT
cdr3_aa: CAWSVGSARSSPQHF
clone_size: few
j_call: TRBJ1-5
d_call: -
v_call: TRBV30